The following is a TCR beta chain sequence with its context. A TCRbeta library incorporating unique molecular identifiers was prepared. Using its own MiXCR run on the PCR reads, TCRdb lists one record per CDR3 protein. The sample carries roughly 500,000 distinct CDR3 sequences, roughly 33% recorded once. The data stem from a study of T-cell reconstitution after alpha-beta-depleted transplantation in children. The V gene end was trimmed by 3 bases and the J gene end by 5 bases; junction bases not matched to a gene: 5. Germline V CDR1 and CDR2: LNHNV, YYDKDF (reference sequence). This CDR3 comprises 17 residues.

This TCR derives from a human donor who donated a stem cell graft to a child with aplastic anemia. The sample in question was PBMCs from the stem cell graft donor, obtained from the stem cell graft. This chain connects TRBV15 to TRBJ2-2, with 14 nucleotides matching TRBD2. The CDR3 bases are TGTGCCACCAGCAGCCCCGGACTAGCGGGAGGTACCGGGGAGCTGTTTTTT. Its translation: CATSSPGLAGGTGELFF.